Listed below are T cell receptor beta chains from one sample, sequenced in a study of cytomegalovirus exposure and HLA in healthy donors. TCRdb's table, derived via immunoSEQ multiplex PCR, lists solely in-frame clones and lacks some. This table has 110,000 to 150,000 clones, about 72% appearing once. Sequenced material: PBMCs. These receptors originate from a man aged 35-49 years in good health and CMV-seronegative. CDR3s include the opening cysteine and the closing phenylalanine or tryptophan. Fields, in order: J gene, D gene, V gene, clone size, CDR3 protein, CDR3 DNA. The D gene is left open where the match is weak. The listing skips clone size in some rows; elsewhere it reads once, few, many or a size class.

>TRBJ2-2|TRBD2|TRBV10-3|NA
CAIKPASGGEGTGELFF
TGTGCCATCAAACCGGCTAGCGGGGGGGAGGGCACCGGGGAGCTGTTTTTT
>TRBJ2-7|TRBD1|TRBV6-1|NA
CASSEAPSGGTGYEQYF
TGTGCCAGCAGTGAAGCGCCCAGTGGGGGGACAGGCTACGAGCAGTACTTC
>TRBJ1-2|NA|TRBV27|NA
CASSPGHNYGYTF
TGTGCCAGCAGTCCCGGACACAACTATGGCTACACCTTC
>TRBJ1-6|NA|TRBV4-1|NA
CASSQGSPRRLHSPLNF
TGCGCCAGCAGCCAAGGTTCACCCCGCAGGCTACATTCACCCCTCAACTTT
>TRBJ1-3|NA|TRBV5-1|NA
CASSSLWGPGNTIYF
TGCGCCAGCAGCTCCCTATGGGGCCCCGGAAACACCATATATTTT
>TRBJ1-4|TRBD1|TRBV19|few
CATGTGWEKLFF
TGTGCCACCGGGACAGGGTGGGAAAAACTGTTTTTT
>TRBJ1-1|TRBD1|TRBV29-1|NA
CSVRGPNTEAFF
TGCAGCGTCAGGGGGCCGAACACTGAAGCTTTCTTT
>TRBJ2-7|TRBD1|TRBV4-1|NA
CASSQEGTGQGEQYF
TGCGCCAGCAGCCAAGAGGGGACAGGCCAAGGAGAGCAGTACTTC
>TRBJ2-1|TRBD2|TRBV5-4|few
CASSPGPSGGSYNEQFF
TGTGCCAGCAGTCCTGGTCCTAGCGGGGGATCCTACAATGAGCAGTTCTTC
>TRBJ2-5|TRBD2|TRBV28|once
CASTRRSGIRYGTQYF
TGTGCCAGCACCCGACGGAGCGGGATAAGGTACGGGACCCAGTACTTC
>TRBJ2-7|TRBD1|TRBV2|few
CASIGQGAHEQYF
TGTGCCAGCATCGGACAGGGGGCCCACGAGCAGTACTTC
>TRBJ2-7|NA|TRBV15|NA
CATSSRTGNHEQYF
TGTGCCACCAGCAGCCGGACTGGGAACCACGAGCAGTACTTC
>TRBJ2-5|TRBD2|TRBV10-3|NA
CAIAGGEQETQYF
TGTGCCATCGCTGGGGGGGAACAAGAGACCCAGTACTTC
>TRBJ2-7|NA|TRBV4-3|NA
CASSQDEDSSYEQYF
TGCGCCAGCAGCCAAGATGAGGACAGTTCCTACGAGCAGTACTTC
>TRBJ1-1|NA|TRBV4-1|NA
CASSQGAVAEAFF
TGCGCCAGCAGCCAAGGGGCAGTGGCTGAAGCTTTCTTT
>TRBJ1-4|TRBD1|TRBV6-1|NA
CASSDGQGRSNEKLFF
TGTGCCAGCAGTGACGGACAGGGGCGGTCTAATGAAAAACTGTTTTTT
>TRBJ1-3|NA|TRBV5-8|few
CASSLAARADF
TGTGCCAGCAGCTTGGCCGCCAGGGCGGATTTT
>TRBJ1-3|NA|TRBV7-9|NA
CASSTGGILTSGNTIYF
TGTGCCAGCAGCACAGGAGGGATACTCACCTCTGGAAACACCATATATTTT
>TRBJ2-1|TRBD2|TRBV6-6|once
CASSYPSGGNEQFF
TGTGCCAGCAGTTACCCTAGCGGGGGGAATGAGCAGTTCTTC
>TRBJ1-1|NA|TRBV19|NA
CASGRVRGLNTEAFF
TGTGCCAGTGGCCGTGTCCGCGGTCTGAACACTGAAGCTTTCTTT
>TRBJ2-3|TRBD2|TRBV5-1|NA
CASSPVGGGGPGDTQYF
TGCGCCAGCTCTCCAGTCGGTGGCGGGGGGCCTGGAGATACGCAGTATTTT
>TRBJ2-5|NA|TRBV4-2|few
CASSQGTENQETQYF
TGTGCCAGCAGCCAAGGGACAGAGAACCAAGAGACCCAGTACTTC